These T cell receptor beta chains were read from a single sample in a study of blood T cell repertoires in COVID-19. The assay was immunoSEQ multiplex PCR, and TCRdb's table has in-frame clones only and misses some. The sample consists of roughly 360,000 clones, about 90% of them appearing once. Sequencing used PBMCs or T cells enriched from blood (not recorded which). The origin of the receptors is a man in his thirties or forties who had recovered from COVID-19. Each CDR3 is given with its conserved first and last residue. D genes are given only for firm matches. Size is stated for part of the rows, as once, few or many counts, or as a class when the clone is expanded.

TRBV5-1	TRBJ1-1	15	.	.	CASSLMSPMNTEAFF	TGCGCCAGCAGCTTGATGAGCCCCATGAACACTGAAGCTTTCTTT
TRBV5-8	TRBJ2-1	16	TRBD1	few	CASSLIGTANFNEQFF	TGTGCCAGCAGCTTGATTGGGACAGCTAACTTCAATGAGCAGTTCTTC
TRBV5-8	TRBJ1-5	18	.	.	CASSLVYTFPMENQPQHF	TGTGCCAGCAGCTTGGTATACACTTTCCCGATGGAGAATCAGCCCCAGCATTTT
TRBV5-1	TRBJ2-1	15	TRBD2	.	CASSLDSGGLREQFF	TGCGCCAGCAGCTTAGATAGCGGGGGTCTAAGGGAGCAGTTCTTC
TRBV5-1	TRBJ1-2	16	.	.	CASSLAVMAGNYGYTF	TGCGCCAGCAGCTTGGCAGTGATGGCGGGGAACTATGGCTACACCTTC
TRBV5-6	TRBJ1-2	12	.	.	CASRTPGSGYTF	TGTGCCAGCAGAACCCCAGGGTCTGGCTACACCTTC
TRBV5-1	TRBJ2-3	12	.	.	CASSLEGGTQYF	TGCGCCAGCAGCTTGGAAGGAGGTACGCAGTATTTT
TRBV7-9	TRBJ2-7	16	TRBD1	.	CASSLRARTGTGEQYF	TGTGCCAGCAGCTTAAGGGCTAGGACAGGGACCGGCGAGCAGTACTTC
TRBV5-4	TRBJ1-6	14	TRBD1	.	CASSYRQGESPLHF	TGTGCCAGCAGCTACCGACAGGGTGAATCACCCCTCCACTTT
TRBV6-5	TRBJ2-1	15	.	.	CASRRGGPTYNEQFF	TGTGCCAGCAGACGCGGGGGCCCTACCTACAATGAGCAGTTCTTC
TRBV30	TRBJ2-7	13	.	.	CAWSVIPGDEQYF	TGTGCCTGGAGTGTTATTCCAGGGGACGAGCAGTACTTC
TRBV3-1/TRBV3-2	TRBJ1-1	13	.	once	CASEGQPTTEAFF	TGTGCCAGCGAAGGACAGCCAACCACTGAAGCTTTCTTT
TRBV19	TRBJ2-5	14	.	.	CASTGIGGKETQYF	TGTGCCAGTACCGGTATAGGGGGAAAAGAGACCCAGTACTTC
TRBV6-5	TRBJ1-1	13	TRBD1	.	CASSWDSSTEAFF	TGTGCCAGCAGTTGGGACAGTAGCACTGAAGCTTTCTTT
TRBV12-5	TRBJ1-6	16	.	.	CASGLPRGDQGSPLHF	TGTGCTAGTGGTTTGCCCCGGGGGGATCAGGGTTCACCCCTCCACTTT
TRBV19	TRBJ2-5	16	TRBD2	.	CASSIGGSGEQETQYF	TGTGCCAGTAGTATAGGGGGTAGCGGGGAACAAGAGACCCAGTACTTC
TRBV19	TRBJ2-7	11	.	.	CASSDSHEQYF	TGTGCCAGTAGCGACAGCCACGAGCAGTACTTC
TRBV4-3	TRBJ2-7	15	.	once	CASSQDRQEIDEQYF	TGCGCCAGCAGCCAAGACCGACAGGAAATCGACGAGCAGTACTTC
TRBV5-6	TRBJ1-5	15	TRBD1	few	CASSLGTAGNQPQHF	TGTGCCAGCAGCCTAGGGACAGCGGGCAATCAGCCCCAGCATTTT
TRBV5-5	TRBJ2-3	16	TRBD2	.	CASSPRTSEGGDTQYF	TGTGCCAGCAGCCCACGGACTAGCGAGGGGGGAGATACGCAGTATTTT
TRBV6-1	TRBJ1-1	13	.	few	CASSEAGGAEAFF	TGTGCCAGCAGTGAAGCGGGAGGGGCTGAAGCTTTCTTT
TRBV19	TRBJ1-2	14	.	.	CASSIKRQNYGYTF	TGTGCCAGTAGTATAAAACGACAGAACTATGGCTACACCTTC
TRBV27	TRBJ1-2	13	TRBD1	.	CASSLDRGGGYTF	TGTGCCAGCAGCCTGGACAGGGGGGGTGGCTACACCTTC
TRBV27	TRBJ2-7	14	TRBD2	.	CASSWGGESYEQYF	TGTGCCAGCAGTTGGGGAGGGGAGTCCTACGAGCAGTACTTC
TRBV7-8	TRBJ1-6	14	.	.	CASSFDRSNSPLHF	TGTGCCAGCAGCTTCGACAGGAGCAATTCACCCCTCCACTTT
TRBV3-1/TRBV3-2	TRBJ1-1	15	.	.	CASSASGQGWTEAFF	TGTGCCAGCAGCGCCTCAGGCCAGGGGTGGACTGAAGCTTTCTTT